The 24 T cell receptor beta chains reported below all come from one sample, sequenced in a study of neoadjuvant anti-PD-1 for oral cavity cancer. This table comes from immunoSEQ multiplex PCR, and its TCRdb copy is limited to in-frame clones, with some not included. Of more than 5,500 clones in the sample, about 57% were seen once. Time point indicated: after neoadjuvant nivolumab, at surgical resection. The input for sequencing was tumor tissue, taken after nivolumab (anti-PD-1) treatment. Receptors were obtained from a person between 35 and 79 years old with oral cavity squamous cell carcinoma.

This CDR3 reads CASSLPGLLATNEKLFF. The CDR3 DNA reads TGTGCCAGCAGTCTCCCGGGACTCCTAGCAACTAATGAAAAACTGTTTTTT. The V call is TRBV28, the J call TRBJ1-4; D is possibly TRBD1 (5 bases). The germline V gene has CDR1 MDHEN and CDR2 SYDVKM. This CDR3 contains 17 residues. Trimming shortened V by 5 bases and J by 0 bases, and 16 bases separated the two germline ends.

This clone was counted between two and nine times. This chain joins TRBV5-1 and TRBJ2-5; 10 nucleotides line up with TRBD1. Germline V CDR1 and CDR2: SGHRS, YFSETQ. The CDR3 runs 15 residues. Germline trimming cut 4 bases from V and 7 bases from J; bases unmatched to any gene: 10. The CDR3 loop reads CASSTGTGDGGTQYF. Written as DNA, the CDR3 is TGCGCCAGCAGCACGGGGACAGGGGACGGAGGGACCCAGTACTTC.

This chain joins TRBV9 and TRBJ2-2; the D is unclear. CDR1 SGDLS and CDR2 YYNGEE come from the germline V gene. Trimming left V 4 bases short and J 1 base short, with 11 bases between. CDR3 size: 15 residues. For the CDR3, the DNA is TGTGCCAGCAGCCCCGGAAGAGTGAACACCGGGGAGCTGTTTTTT. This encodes CASSPGRVNTGELFF.

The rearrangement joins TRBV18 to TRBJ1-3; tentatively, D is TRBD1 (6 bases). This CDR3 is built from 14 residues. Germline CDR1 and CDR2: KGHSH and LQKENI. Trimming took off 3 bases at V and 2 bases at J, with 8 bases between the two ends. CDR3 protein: CASSPGTTGNTIYF. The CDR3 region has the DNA TGTGCCAGCTCACCTGGGACAACTGGAAACACCATATATTTT.

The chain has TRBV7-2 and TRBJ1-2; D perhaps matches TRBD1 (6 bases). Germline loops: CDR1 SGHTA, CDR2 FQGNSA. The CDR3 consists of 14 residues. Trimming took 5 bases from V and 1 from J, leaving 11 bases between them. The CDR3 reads CASSLDRINYGYTF. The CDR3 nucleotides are TGTGCCAGCAGCCTAGACAGGATTAACTATGGCTACACCTTC.

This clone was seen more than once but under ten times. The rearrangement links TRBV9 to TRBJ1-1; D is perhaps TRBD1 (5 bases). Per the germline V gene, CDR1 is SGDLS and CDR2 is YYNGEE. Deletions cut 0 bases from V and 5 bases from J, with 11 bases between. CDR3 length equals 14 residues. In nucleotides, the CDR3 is TGTGCCAGCAGCGTAGTCGGAGGGGAGACTGAAGCTTTCTTT. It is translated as CASSVVGGETEAFF.

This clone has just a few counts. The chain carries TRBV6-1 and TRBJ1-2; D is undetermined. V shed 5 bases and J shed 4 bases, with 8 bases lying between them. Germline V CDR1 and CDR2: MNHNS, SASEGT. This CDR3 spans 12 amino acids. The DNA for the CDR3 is TGTGCCAGCAGTCTTACCCTCTATGGCTACACCTTC. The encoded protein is CASSLTLYGYTF.

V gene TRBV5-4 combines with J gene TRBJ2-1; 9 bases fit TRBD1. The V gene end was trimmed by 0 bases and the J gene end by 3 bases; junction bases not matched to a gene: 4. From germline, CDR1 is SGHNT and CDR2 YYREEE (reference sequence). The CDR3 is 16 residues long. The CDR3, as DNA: TGTGCCAGCAGCTTGGGGGGACAGGGAAACTACAATGAGCAGTTCTTC. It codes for CASSLGGQGNYNEQFF.

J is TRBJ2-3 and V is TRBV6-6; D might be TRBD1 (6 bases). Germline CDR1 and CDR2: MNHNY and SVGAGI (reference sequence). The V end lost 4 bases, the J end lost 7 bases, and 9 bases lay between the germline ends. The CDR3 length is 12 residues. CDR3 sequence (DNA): TGTGCCAGCAGTTGGCAGGGGAATACGCAGTATTTT. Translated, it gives CASSWQGNTQYF.

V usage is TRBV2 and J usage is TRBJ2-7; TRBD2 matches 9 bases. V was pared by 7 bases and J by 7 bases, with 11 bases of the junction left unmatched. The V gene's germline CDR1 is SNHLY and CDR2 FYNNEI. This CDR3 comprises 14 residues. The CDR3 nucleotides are TGTGCCAGCACCCTAGCGGGGCCGGAGAGGGAGCAGTACTTC. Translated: CASTLAGPEREQYF.

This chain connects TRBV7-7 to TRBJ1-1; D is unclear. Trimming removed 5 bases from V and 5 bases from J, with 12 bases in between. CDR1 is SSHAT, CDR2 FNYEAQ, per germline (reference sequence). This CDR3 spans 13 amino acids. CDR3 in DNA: TGTGCCAGCAGCCGTGACCTGGGGACTGAAGCTTTCTTT. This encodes CASSRDLGTEAFF. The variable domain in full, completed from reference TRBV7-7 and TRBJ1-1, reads GAGVSQSPRYKVTKRGQDVTLRCDPISSHATLYWYQQALGQGPEFLTYFNYEAQPDKSGLPSDRFSAERPEGSISTLTIQRTEQRDSAMYRCASSRDLGTEAFFGQGTRLTVV.

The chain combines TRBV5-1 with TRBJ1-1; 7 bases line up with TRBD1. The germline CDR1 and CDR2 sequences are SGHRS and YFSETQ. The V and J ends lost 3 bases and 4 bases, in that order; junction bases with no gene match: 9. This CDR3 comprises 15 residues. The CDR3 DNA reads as TGCGCCAGCAGCTCGATGACAGGGAGTGGCACTGAAGCTTTCTTT. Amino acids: CASSSMTGSGTEAFF.

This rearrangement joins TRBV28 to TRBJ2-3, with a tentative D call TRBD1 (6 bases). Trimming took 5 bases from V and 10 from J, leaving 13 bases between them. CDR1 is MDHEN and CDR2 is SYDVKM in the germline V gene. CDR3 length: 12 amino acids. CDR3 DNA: TGTGCCAGCAGTCTCTACAGGGCTCCGCAGTATTTT. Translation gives CASSLYRAPQYF. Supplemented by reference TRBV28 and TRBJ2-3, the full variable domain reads DVKVTQSSRYLVKRTGEKVFLECVQDMDHENMFWYRQDPGLGLRLIYFSYDVKMKEKGDIPEGYSVSREKKERFSLILESASTNQTSMYLCASSLYRAPQYFGPGTRLTVL.

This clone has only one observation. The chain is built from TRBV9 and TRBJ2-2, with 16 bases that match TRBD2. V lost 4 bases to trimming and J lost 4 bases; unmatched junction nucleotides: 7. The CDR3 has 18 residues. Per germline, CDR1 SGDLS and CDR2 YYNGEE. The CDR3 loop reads CASSSGLAGGPVTGELFF. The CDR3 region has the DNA TGTGCCAGCAGCTCGGGACTAGCGGGGGGGCCGGTCACCGGGGAGCTGTTTTTT. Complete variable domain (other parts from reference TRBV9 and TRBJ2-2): DSGVTQTPKHLITATGQRVTLRCSPRSGDLSVYWYQQSLDQGLQFLIQYYNGEERAKGNILERFSAQQFPDLHSELNLSSLELGDSALYFCASSSGLAGGPVTGELFFGEGSRLTVL.

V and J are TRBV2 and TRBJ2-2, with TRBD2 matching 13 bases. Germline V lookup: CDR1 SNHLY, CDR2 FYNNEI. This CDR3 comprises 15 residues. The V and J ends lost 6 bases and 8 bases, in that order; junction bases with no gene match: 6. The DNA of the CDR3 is TGTGCCAGCAGGGGACTAGCGGGATTGGGGGGGGAGCTGTTTTTT. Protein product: CASRGLAGLGGELFF.

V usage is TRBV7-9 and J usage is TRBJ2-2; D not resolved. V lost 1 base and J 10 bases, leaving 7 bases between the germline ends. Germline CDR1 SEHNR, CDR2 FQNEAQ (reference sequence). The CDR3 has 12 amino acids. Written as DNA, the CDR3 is TGTGCCAGCAGCTTAGGGCCTCCGGAGCTGTTTTTT. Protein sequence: CASSLGPPELFF.

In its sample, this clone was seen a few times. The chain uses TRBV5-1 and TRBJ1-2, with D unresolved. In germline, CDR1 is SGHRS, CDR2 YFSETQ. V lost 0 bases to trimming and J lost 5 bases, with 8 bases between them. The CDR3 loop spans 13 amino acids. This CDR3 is CASSLALEYGYTF. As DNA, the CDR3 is TGCGCCAGCAGCTTGGCTCTGGAATATGGCTACACCTTC.

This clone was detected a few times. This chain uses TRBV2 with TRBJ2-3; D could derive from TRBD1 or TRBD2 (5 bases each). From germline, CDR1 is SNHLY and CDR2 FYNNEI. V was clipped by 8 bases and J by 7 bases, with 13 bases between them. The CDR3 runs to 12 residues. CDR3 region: CASRDRTYTQYF. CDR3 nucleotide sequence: TGTGCCAGCCGGGACCGAACGTATACGCAGTATTTT.

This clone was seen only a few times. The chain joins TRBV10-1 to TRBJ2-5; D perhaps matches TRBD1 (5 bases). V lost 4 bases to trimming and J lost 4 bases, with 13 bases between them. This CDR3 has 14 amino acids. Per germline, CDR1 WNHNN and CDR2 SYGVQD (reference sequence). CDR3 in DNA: TGCGCCAGCAGTGCCCACAGGCCCGGAGAGACCCAGTACTTC. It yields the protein CASSAHRPGETQYF.

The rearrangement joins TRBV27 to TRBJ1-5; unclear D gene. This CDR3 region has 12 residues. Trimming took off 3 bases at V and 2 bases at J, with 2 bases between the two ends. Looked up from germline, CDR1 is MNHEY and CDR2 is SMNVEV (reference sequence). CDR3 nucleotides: TGTGCCAGCAGTTTTCGCAATCAGCCCCAGCATTTT. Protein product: CASSFRNQPQHF.

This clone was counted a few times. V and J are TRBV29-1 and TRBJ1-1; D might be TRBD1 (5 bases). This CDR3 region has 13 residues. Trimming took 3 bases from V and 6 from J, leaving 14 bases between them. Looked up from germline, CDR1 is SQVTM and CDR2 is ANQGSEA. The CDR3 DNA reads TGCAGCGTTGACGCGGGGCGGATATCTGAAGCTTTCTTT. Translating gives CSVDAGRISEAFF.

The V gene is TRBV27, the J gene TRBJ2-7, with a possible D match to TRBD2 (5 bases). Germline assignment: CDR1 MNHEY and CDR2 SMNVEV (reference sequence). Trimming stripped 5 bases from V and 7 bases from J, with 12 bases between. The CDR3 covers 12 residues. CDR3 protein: CASSPDLREQYF. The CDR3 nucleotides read TGTGCCAGCAGTCCGGACTTACGGGAGCAGTACTTC.

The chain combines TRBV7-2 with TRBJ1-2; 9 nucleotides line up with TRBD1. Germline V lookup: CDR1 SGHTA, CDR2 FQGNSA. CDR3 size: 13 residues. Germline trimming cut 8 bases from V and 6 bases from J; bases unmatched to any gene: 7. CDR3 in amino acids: CASSRDREDGYTF. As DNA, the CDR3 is TGTGCCAGCTCCCGGGACAGGGAGGATGGCTACACCTTC.

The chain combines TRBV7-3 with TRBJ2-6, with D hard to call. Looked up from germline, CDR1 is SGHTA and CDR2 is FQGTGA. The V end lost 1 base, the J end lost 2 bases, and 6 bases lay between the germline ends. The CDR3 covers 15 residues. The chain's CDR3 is CASSLMGTGANVLTF. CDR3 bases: TGTGCCAGCAGCTTAATGGGAACTGGGGCCAACGTCCTGACTTTC.